One sample yielded the 13 T cell receptor beta chains listed below, sequenced in a study of CD8+CD57+ T cells in acquired aplastic anemia. By flow cytometry, patients selected for sequencing had shown an expansion of CD8+CD57+ cells. Investigators profiled TCR beta VDJ and CDR3 from genomic DNA template. TCRdb re-called the reads with MiXCR, one entry per CDR3 protein. This sample has 260,000 or so distinct CDR3 sequences, with roughly 82% found just once. Sequences were obtained from sorted CD4+, CD8+, or CD8+CD57+ T cells (not recorded which) from PBMCs. The receptors were gathered from a human donor with aplastic anemia.

V usage is TRBV7-9 and J usage is TRBJ2-3; 9 nucleotides line up with TRBD2. The CDR3 is 15 amino acids. V gave up 3 bases and J gave up 13 bases; unmatched junction bases: 14. Germline-derived CDR1 and CDR2 are SEHNR and FQNEAQ (reference sequence). CDR3 region: CASSFRSSGGSDEYF. The CDR3 nucleotides read TGTGCCAGCAGCTTTCGAAGCAGCGGGGGGAGCGATGAGTATTTT.

The genes are TRBV7-2 and TRBJ1-5; D is uncertain. The CDR3 totals 14 residues. Germline V lookup: CDR1 SGHTA, CDR2 FQGNSA. The V and J ends lost 3 bases and 16 bases respectively, with 22 bases between them. The CDR3 region is CASSLSDGDDYDHF. The CDR3 DNA is TGTGCCAGCAGCTTGTCAGATGGCGACGACTATGACCATTTT.

The chain carries TRBV11-3 and TRBJ1-6; D is perhaps TRBD1 (6 bases). Germline values: CDR1 SGHNT, CDR2 YENEEA. Trimming shortened V by 8 bases and J by 5 bases, and 16 bases separated the two germline ends. CDR3 length: 15 amino acids. The CDR3 spells CASSRQATDNSPLHF. CDR3 nucleotide sequence: TGTGCCAGCTCAAGACAGGCCACCGATAATTCACCCCTCCACTTT.

This sequence joins TRBV20-1 and TRBJ1-1; D call uncertain. Germline values: CDR1 DFQATT, CDR2 SNEGSKA (reference sequence). CDR3 length equals 15 residues. The ends were cut back, 6 bases at V and 1 base at J, with 18 bases in the middle. CDR3 nucleotides: TGCAGTGCCAGTGGTTGGGAGGGCAAGAACACTGAAGCTTTCTTT. Translated: CSASGWEGKNTEAFF.

The V call is TRBV25-1, the J call TRBJ2-7; 10 positions agree with TRBD2. CDR1 is MGHDK, CDR2 SYGVNS, per germline. The trim removed 5 bases at V and 3 bases at J, leaving 4 bases unmatched. This CDR3 is 14 amino acids long. The CDR3 reads CASSLSGGDYEQYF. CDR3 nucleotide sequence: TGTGCCAGCAGTCTCAGCGGGGGGGACTACGAGCAGTACTTC.

This clonotype came up once. The CDR3 does not close with the conserved phenylalanine or tryptophan, likely indicating a read error. J is TRBJ1-2 and V is TRBV10-3; D is undetermined. Germline V lookup: CDR1 ENHRY, CDR2 SYGVKD. V gave up 10 bases and J gave up 7 bases, with 25 bases separating them. The CDR3 contains 15 residues. CDR3: CASRPAAGALLGYTL. In nucleotides, the CDR3 is TGTGCCAGCAGACCTGCGGCGGGCGCGTTGCTTGGCTACACCCTG.

Of note for this clonotype: Since the CDR3 does not end with the conserved phenylalanine or tryptophan, this likely comes from a read error. The limits of the CDR3 on the DNA are not certain, so only TCRdb's listed CDR3 is given. V usage is TRBV7-9 and J usage is TRBJ1-5. Germline V gene lookup returns CDR1 SEHNR and CDR2 FQNEAQ (reference sequence). The CDR3 adds up to 13 amino acids, both ends counted. CDR3 in amino acids: CASSFTAATTYDQ.

This chain uses TRBV2 with TRBJ2-1; D gene uncertain. The CDR3 spans 14 residues. Trimming left V 1 base short and J 5 bases short, with 9 bases between. CDR1 is SNHLY, CDR2 FYNNEI, per germline. In DNA, the CDR3 is TGTGCCAGCAGTGAAGTGGGCAGAGACAATGAGCAGTTCTTC. Residues: CASSEVGRDNEQFF.

The chain employs TRBV7-9 and TRBJ1-6; D unresolved. Between the trimmed V and J ends, which lost 5 bases and 13 bases, there was a span of 24 bases. CDR3 length: 16 amino acids. Germline CDR1 and CDR2: SEHNR and FQNEAQ (reference sequence). CDR3 loop: CASSIGTGELFFPLHF. In DNA form, the CDR3 reads TGTGCCAGCAGCATCGGTACCGGGGAGCTGTTTTTTCCCCTCCACTTT. The whole variable domain, filled in from reference TRBV7-9 and TRBJ1-6, reads DTGVSQNPRHKITKRGQNVTFRCDPISEHNRLYWYRQTLGQGPEFLTYFQNEAQLEKSRLLSDRFSAERPKGSFSTLEIQRTEQGDSAMYLCASSIGTGELFFPLHFGNGTRLTVT.

A remark on this clonotype: The CDR3 does not end in the conserved phenylalanine or tryptophan, so this is likely a read error. It is unclear where the CDR3 begins or ends on the DNA, so no DNA is shown, and the CDR3 is as TCRdb lists it. The chain is built from TRBV2 and TRBJ2-7; the table assigns TRBD2, which was not confirmed against the DNA. Germline loops: CDR1 SNHLY, CDR2 FYNNEI. The CDR3 is 15 amino acids long, termini counted. The chain's CDR3 is CASGEGGTQLQYFDP.

The sample holds many counts of this clonotype. A junction end diverges from the germline sequence, so it may reflect a read error. The chain links TRBV6-6 to TRBJ2-5; D is perhaps TRBD2 (6 bases). The CDR3 has 14 residues. CDR1 is MNHNY, CDR2 SVGAGI, per germline (reference sequence). CDR3 loop: CVAGVGGFQETQYF. The CDR3 DNA sequence: TGCGTGGCGGGTGTGGGGGGATTCCAAGAGACCCAGTACTTC.

Comments on this clonotype: The junction and the germline gene differ at one end; a read error may be behind it. This chain joins TRBV7-2 and TRBJ2-3, with D perhaps TRBD2 (6 bases). The CDR3 runs to 14 residues. Germline values: CDR1 SGHTA, CDR2 FQGNSA. CDR3 amino acids: CASSSMNAAGTEAF. The CDR3 DNA is TGTGCCAGCAGTTCAATGAACGCGGCAGGGACTGAAGCTTTT.

This clonotype was recorded once. The CDR3 does not end in the conserved phenylalanine or tryptophan, so this is likely a read error. The DNA is left out, because the CDR3 cannot be placed on it with certainty; the CDR3 is given as TCRdb lists it. The CDR3 reads CASRLTPDAQYL. The V call is TRBV7-3, the J call TRBJ2-5. CDR1 and CDR2 (germline): SGHTA, FQGTGA. Including both end residues, the CDR3 is 12 amino acids long.